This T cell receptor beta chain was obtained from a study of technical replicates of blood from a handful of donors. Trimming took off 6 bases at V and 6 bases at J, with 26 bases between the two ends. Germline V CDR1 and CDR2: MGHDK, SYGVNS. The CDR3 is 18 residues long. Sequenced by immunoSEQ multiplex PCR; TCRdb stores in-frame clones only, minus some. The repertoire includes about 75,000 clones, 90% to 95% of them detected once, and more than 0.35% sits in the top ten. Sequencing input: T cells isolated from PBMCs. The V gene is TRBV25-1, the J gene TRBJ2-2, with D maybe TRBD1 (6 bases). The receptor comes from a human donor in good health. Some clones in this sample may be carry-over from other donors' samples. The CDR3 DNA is TGTGCCAGCAGCTTCACCGGGACAATCACCAGAAGGTCCGGGGAGCTGTTTTTT. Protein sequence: CASSFTGTITRRSGELFF.